The clone carrying this T cell receptor (beta chain) was seen at least ten times. This sample was taken from a study of identical twins. TCRdb fed the 5' RACE reads into MiXCR, producing one record per CDR3 protein. The table has 550,000 to 800,000 distinct CDR3 sequences, roughly 7.1% seen once. CDR1 is SEHNR and CDR2 is FQNEAQ in the germline V gene (reference sequence). The length of the CDR3 is 15 residues. Unmatched junction bases numbered 6, after V lost 3 bases and J lost 8 bases. The data also belong to a second study, concerning yellow fever vaccine responses in identical twins.

The sequence came from a woman younger than 30 in good health. Material for sequencing was PBMCs. The chain employs TRBV7-9 and TRBJ2-1; 11 bases align to TRBD1. Written as DNA, the CDR3 is TGTGCCAGCAGCTTCGGGACAGGGGGAATGGATGAGCAGTTCTTC. This codes for CASSFGTGGMDEQFF.